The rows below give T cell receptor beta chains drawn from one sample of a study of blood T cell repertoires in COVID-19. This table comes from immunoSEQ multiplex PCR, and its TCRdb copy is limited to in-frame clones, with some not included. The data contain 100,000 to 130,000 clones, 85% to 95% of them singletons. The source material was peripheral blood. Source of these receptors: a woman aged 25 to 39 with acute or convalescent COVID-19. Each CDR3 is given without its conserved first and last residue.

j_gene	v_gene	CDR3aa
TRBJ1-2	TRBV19	ASSIFGGNYGYT
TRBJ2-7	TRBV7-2	ASSLVAGVEQY
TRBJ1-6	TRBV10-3	AIGEYRGDSPLH
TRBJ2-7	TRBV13	ASSPEGLYEQY
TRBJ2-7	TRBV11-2	ASSSTSGDSYEQY
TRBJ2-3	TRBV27	ASSLWASGSGGTDTQY
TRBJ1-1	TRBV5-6	ASSLAPGMSTEAF
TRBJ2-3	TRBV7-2	ASSSYPLAGGGDTQY
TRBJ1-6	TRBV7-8	ASSFGQGGNSPLH
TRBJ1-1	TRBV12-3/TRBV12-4	ASSPGTGTEAF
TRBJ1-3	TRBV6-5	ATSRGSGNTIY
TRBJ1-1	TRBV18	ASSLHRGENTEAF
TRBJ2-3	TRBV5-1	ASSFGGASTDTQY
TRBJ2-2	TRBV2	ASSQGRGTGELF
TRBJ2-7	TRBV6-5	ASSYDRTGSYEQY
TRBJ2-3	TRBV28	ASTEGGGPLRTDTQY
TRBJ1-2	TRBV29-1	SVVGDRNGYT
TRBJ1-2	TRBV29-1	SVGGPRRNYGYT
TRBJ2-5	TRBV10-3	ATDRDRGGETQY
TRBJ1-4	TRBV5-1	ASSLNRASEKLF
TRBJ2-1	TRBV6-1	ASSEALADRGQF
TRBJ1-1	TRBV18	ASSPPLGSGTEAF
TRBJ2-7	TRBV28	ASRRVLDYEQY
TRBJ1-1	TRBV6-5	ASNTGIGTEAF
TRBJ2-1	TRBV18	ASTRFKTSGQNTGNEQF
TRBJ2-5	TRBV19	ASSGASGAVETQY
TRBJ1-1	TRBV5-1	ASSLDGRAQAAEAF
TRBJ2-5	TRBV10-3	AISRTSETQETQY
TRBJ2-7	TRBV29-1	SANIRDRGYEQY
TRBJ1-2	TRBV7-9	ASSPRGTGL
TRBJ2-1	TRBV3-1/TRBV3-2	ASSHGQGADEQF
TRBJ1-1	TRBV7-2	ASSPLWTGNTEAF
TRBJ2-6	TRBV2	ASSDAPGGSGANVLT
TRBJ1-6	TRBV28	ASSLAGDGRSPLH
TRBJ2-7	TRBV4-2	ASSQEEGRYEQY
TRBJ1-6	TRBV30	AWTPSYNSPLH
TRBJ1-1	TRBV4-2	ASSQDRGAEAF
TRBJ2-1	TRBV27	ASSLSAGTRGYNEQF
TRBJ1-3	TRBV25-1	ASRGQSRNTIY
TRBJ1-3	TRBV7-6	ASSLAQSISGNTIY
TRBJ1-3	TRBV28	ASRRGRDTIY
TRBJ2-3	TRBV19	ASSMRPRGLGRTDTQY